Following are 11 T cell receptor beta chains from one sample sequenced in a study of OX40 agonist ivuxolimab in advanced cancers. The table came from immunoSEQ multiplex PCR; TCRdb's copy has only in-frame clones and leaves some out. The sample lists 9,500 to 15,000 clones; approximately 83% were seen once. This sample comprised CD4+ or CD8+ T cells sorted from blood, obtained in a trial of the OX40 agonist ivuxolimab. The source is an adult with an advanced solid tumor such as melanoma, head and neck, liver or kidney cancer.

This chain joins TRBV30 and TRBJ2-1; D unresolved. From germline, CDR1 is GTSNPN and CDR2 SVGIG (reference sequence). The CDR3 is made up of 11 amino acids. V lost 3 bases and J 4 bases, leaving 4 bases between the germline ends. CDR3 in amino acids: CAWRPYNEQFF. In DNA, the CDR3 is TGTGCCTGGAGACCTTACAATGAGCAGTTCTTC.

V and J are TRBV27 and TRBJ1-1; D is uncertain. CDR3 length: 14 amino acids. V shed 1 base and J shed 5 bases, with 11 bases lying between them. Germline V gene lookup returns CDR1 MNHEY and CDR2 SMNVEV (reference sequence). The CDR3: CASSLWAGNTEAFF. DNA of the CDR3: TGTGCCAGCAGTTTATGGGCAGGAAATACTGAAGCTTTCTTT.

The chain uses TRBV7-9 and TRBJ2-7; 9 bases fit TRBD1. The V segment lost 5 bases and the J segment 4 bases; nucleotides outside the gene matches: 12. The CDR3 is 16 amino acids. Germline values: CDR1 SEHNR, CDR2 FQNEAQ (reference sequence). CDR3 in amino acids: CASSPDRGSPRYEQYF. CDR3 DNA sequence: TGTGCCAGCAGCCCGGACAGGGGCAGCCCTAGGTACGAGCAGTACTTC.

This clone came up a few times. Within the sample, other DNA sequences also encode this same CDR3. This chain joins TRBV27 and TRBJ2-1; D is ambiguous. The germline gives CDR1 MNHEY, CDR2 SMNVEV (reference sequence). V lost 2 bases to trimming and J lost 7 bases, with 9 bases between them. The CDR3 extends over 13 amino acids. DNA for the CDR3: TGTGCCAGCAGTTTAGGGTCGGTGAATGAGCAGTTCTTC. Its translation is CASSLGSVNEQFF.

The V call is TRBV27, the J call TRBJ1-5; 7 nucleotides align to TRBD1. Germline trimming cut 6 bases from V and 7 bases from J; bases unmatched to any gene: 9. Germline V gene data show CDR1 as MNHEY and CDR2 as SMNVEV (reference sequence). The CDR3 extends over 14 amino acids. CDR3 amino acids: CASSLVPDRQPQHF. The CDR3 DNA reads as TGTGCCAGCAGCCTGGTTCCGGACAGGCAGCCCCAGCATTTT.

CDR3 amino acids: CASAFAERGAHQETQYF. CDR3 nucleotide sequence: TGCGCCAGCGCCTTCGCAGAGCGGGGGGCTCACCAAGAGACCCAGTACTTC. This rearrangement joins TRBV23-1 to TRBJ2-5; TRBD2 aligns across 9 bases. TRBV23-1 is designated an ORF whose function remains uncertain. The CDR3 consists of 17 residues. The V gene end was trimmed by 8 bases and the J gene end by 0 bases; junction bases not matched to a gene: 13.

This chain connects TRBV13 to TRBJ1-2; D is uncertain. V was clipped by 4 bases and J by 3 bases, with 9 bases between them. The CDR3 sequence is 13 residues long. The germline CDR1 and CDR2 sequences are PRHDT and FYEKMQ (reference sequence). The CDR3 is CASSSYPYYGYTF. Here the CDR3 DNA reads TGTGCCAGCAGCTCTTACCCCTACTATGGCTACACCTTC.

The rearrangement joins TRBV15 to TRBJ1-4, with D uncertain. Germline V gene sequence: CDR1 LNHNV, CDR2 YYDKDF (reference sequence). The CDR3 loop spans 14 amino acids. Trimming took off 1 base at V and 5 bases at J, with 8 bases between the two ends. CDR3 nucleotides: TGTGCCACCAGCAGAGGGAGTATAAATGAAAAACTGTTTTTT. Translation: CATSRGSINEKLFF.

This clone ranks as medium-sized. V gene TRBV30 combines with J gene TRBJ2-7, with 8 nucleotides matching TRBD1. Germline V gene data show CDR1 as GTSNPN and CDR2 as SVGIG (reference sequence). The CDR3 runs to 13 residues. The V and J ends lost 4 bases and 1 base, in that order; junction bases with no gene match: 3. The CDR3 is CAWTGGYSYEQYF. The CDR3 coding sequence is TGTGCCTGGACAGGGGGCTATTCCTACGAGCAGTACTTC.

The genes are TRBV6-5 and TRBJ2-3, with 13 bases lining up with TRBD2. J was trimmed by 3 bases and V by 2 bases; bases with no gene match: 2. This CDR3 contains 16 residues. Germline V gene data show CDR1 as MNHEY and CDR2 as SVGAGI. CDR3 DNA: TGTGCCAGCAGTTACGGGACTAGCGGGACGACAGATACGCAGTATTTT. Translation: CASSYGTSGTTDTQYF.

The V call is TRBV28, the J call TRBJ2-7, with TRBD2 matching 7 bases. Germline V gene lookup returns CDR1 MDHEN and CDR2 SYDVKM. The CDR3 runs to 13 residues. V trimming: 4 bases; J trimming: 4 bases; junction bases outside the gene matches: 4. CDR3 residues: CASSSLAAYEQYF. Here the CDR3 DNA reads TGTGCCAGCAGTTCGCTAGCGGCTTACGAGCAGTACTTC. The variable domain in full, completed from reference TRBV28 and TRBJ2-7, reads DVKVTQSSRYLVKRTGEKVFLECVQDMDHENMFWYRQDPGLGLRLIYFSYDVKMKEKGDIPEGYSVSREKKERFSLILESASTNQTSMYLCASSSLAAYEQYFGPGTRLTVT.